One and the same sample provided the 13 T cell receptor beta chains below, sequenced in a study of T cell changes during pregnancy in multiple sclerosis (dated by TCRdb to about 2019). The protocol used for the library was the immunoSEQ multiplex PCR assay. The clones in this table, taken by TCRdb from immuneACCESS, are in-frame only. Not every clone is retained; where verified, under half of the shortfall comes from an unresolved V gene, and the cause of the rest is unknown. The sample includes about 45,000 clones, with roughly 89% observed a single time. The ten largest clones add up to less than 0.7% of the sample. The sample was CD4+ T cells from peripheral blood mononuclear cells, taken in the first trimester of pregnancy. These TCRs come from a female donor with multiple sclerosis, enrolled in a pregnancy study.

V gene TRBV7-8 combines with J gene TRBJ2-3, with 9 bases aligning to TRBD2. The CDR3 consists of 15 residues. V lost 3 bases, J lost 3 bases, and 4 bases stayed unmatched. Germline values: CDR1 SGHVS, CDR2 FQNEAQ. Here the CDR3 reads CASSLETSGTDTQYF. CDR3 DNA sequence: TGTGCCAGCAGCTTGGAAACTAGCGGGACAGATACGCAGTATTTT.

This clone has only one observation. The chain carries TRBV2 and TRBJ2-1; 12 nucleotides match TRBD2. Per the germline V gene, CDR1 is SNHLY and CDR2 is FYNNEI. With V trimmed by 7 bases and J by 3 bases, 10 bases remained unmatched. The CDR3 has 17 residues. Here the CDR3 DNA reads TGTGCCAGCAAAGAGAGACCGACTAGCGGGAGCTACAATGAGCAGTTCTTC. Its protein is CASKERPTSGSYNEQFF.

V usage is TRBV7-8 and J usage is TRBJ1-3; 8 positions agree with TRBD1. Germline V CDR1 and CDR2: SGHVS, FQNEAQ. V trimming: 5 bases; J trimming: 4 bases; junction bases outside the gene matches: 7. The CDR3 spans 15 residues. The chain's CDR3 is CASSPRQGPGNTIYF. The CDR3 DNA reads as TGTGCCAGCAGCCCTCGACAGGGGCCCGGAAACACCATATATTTT.

The chain uses TRBV6-4 and TRBJ2-2, with D possibly TRBD2 on 5 matching bases. This CDR3 has 12 residues. Germline values: CDR1 MRHNA, CDR2 SNTAGT. V shed 4 bases and J shed 6 bases, with 6 bases lying between them. The DNA of the CDR3 is TGTGCCAGCAGTGGAGGGTCCGGGGAGCTGTTTTTT. Translating it yields CASSGGSGELFF.

The J gene is TRBJ2-7, the V gene TRBV12-5; 11 positions agree with TRBD2. The germline V gene has CDR1 LGHNT and CDR2 FRNRAP. Trimming took 6 bases from V and 4 from J; bases not matched to a gene: 11. The CDR3 sequence is 16 residues long. The CDR3 loop is CASGYLSGRASYEQYF. The CDR3 DNA sequence: TGTGCTAGTGGCTACCTTAGCGGGAGGGCCAGTTACGAGCAGTACTTC. Full variable domain (outside the CDR3, taken from reference TRBV12-5 and TRBJ2-7): DARVTQTPRHKVTEMGQEVTMRCQPILGHNTVFWYRQTMMQGLELLAYFRNRAPLDDSGMPKDRFSAEMPDATLATLKIQPSEPRDSAVYFCASGYLSGRASYEQYFGPGTRLTVT.

The chain couples TRBV5-1 to TRBJ2-6; possible D gene TRBD1, 6 bases. V lost 1 base, J lost 4 bases, and 15 bases lay in between. CDR1 is SGHRS, CDR2 YFSETQ, per germline. The CDR3 has 17 residues. CDR3 loop: CASSLTGRPSGANVLTF. CDR3 coding DNA: TGCGCCAGCAGCTTGACAGGGCGCCCGTCGGGGGCCAACGTCCTGACTTTC. The variable domain in full, completed from reference TRBV5-1 and TRBJ2-6, reads KAGVTQTPRYLIKTRGQQVTLSCSPISGHRSVSWYQQTPGQGLQFLFEYFSETQRNKGNFPGRFSGRQFSNSRSEMNVSTLELGDSALYLCASSLTGRPSGANVLTFGAGSRLTVL.

The J gene is TRBJ2-7, the V gene TRBV6-1; TRBD2 matches at 13 bases. The V segment lost 3 bases and the J segment 3 bases; nucleotides outside the gene matches: 11. CDR1 is MNHNS and CDR2 is SASEGT in the germline V gene. This CDR3 is 18 amino acids long. This CDR3 is CASSEDTWTSGRFYEQYF. DNA of the CDR3: TGTGCCAGCAGTGAGGACACGTGGACTAGCGGGAGATTCTACGAGCAGTACTTC.

Regarding this clone: One junction end does not reproduce the germline sequence, and a read error may be involved. The rearrangement links TRBV6-4 to TRBJ2-7, with 8 bases aligning to TRBD2. CDR1 is MRHNA, CDR2 SNTAGT, per germline. The CDR3 spans 16 residues. Here the CDR3 reads CASSVEAGEFSHEQYF. The CDR3 DNA reads TGTGCCAGCAGTGTGGAAGCGGGAGAGTTCTCCCACGAGCAGTACTTC.

J is TRBJ1-5 and V is TRBV27; 7 nucleotides align to TRBD1. The germline V gene has CDR1 MNHEY and CDR2 SMNVEV (reference sequence). The CDR3 runs to 14 residues. Trimming cost V 3 bases and J 5 bases; bases outside gene matches: 4. The CDR3 DNA is TGTGCCAGCAGTTTTGTTACAGGGGATCAGCCCCAGCATTTT. Translating it yields CASSFVTGDQPQHF.

The V call is TRBV6-1, the J call TRBJ1-4, with 9 bases identical to TRBD1. Germline-derived CDR1 and CDR2 are MNHNS and SASEGT. This CDR3 has 14 amino acids. J gave up 8 bases and V 6 bases, and 7 bases lay outside the gene matches. The CDR3 loop reads CASRAGTGREKLFF. The CDR3 region has the DNA TGTGCCAGCAGGGCCGGGACAGGGAGGGAAAAACTGTTTTTT.

As concerns this clone: One junction end does not reproduce the germline sequence, and a read error may be involved. This chain uses TRBV6-1 with TRBJ2-7; TRBD2 agrees at 12 bases. The CDR3 totals 11 residues. From germline, CDR1 is MNHNS and CDR2 SASEGT. CDR3 nucleotide sequence: TGTGCCAGCGGACTAGCGGGACGTCAAGACTTC. Protein product: CASGLAGRQDF.

The chain recombines TRBV21-1 with TRBJ2-7; TRBD1 was called by the table and not checked on the DNA. TRBV21-1 represents a pseudogene. The CDR3 spans 11 residues. CDR3 DNA: TGTGCCAGCCTACGGGACAGAGAGCAGTACTTC. Translating it yields CASLRDREQYF.

V is TRBV4-3 and J is TRBJ2-5; a weak D match, TRBD1 (5 bases). Looked up from germline, CDR1 is LGHNA and CDR2 is YSLEER. Trimming pared 0 bases from V and 2 bases from J, leaving 13 bases between. CDR3 size: 16 residues. The CDR3 DNA reads TGCGCCAGCAGCCAAGATTACCCAGGGCTACAAGAGACCCAGTACTTC. It codes for CASSQDYPGLQETQYF.